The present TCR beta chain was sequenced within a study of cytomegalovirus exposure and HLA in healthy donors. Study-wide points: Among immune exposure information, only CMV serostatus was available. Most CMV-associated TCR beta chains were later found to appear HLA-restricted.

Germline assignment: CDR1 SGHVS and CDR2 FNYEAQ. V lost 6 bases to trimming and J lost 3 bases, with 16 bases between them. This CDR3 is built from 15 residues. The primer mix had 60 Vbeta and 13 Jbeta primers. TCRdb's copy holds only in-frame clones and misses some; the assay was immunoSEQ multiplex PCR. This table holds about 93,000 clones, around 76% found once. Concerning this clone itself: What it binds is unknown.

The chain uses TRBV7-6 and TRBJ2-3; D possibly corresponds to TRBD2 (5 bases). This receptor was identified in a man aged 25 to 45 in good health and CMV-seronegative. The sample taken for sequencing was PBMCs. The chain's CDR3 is CASSMAFPGTDTQYF. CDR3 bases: TGTGCCAGCAGTATGGCCTTTCCGGGGACAGATACGCAGTATTTT.